The sequence of this T cell receptor (beta chain) was determined in a study of cytomegalovirus exposure and HLA in healthy donors. Study as a whole: A data release that came early held approximately 85 million unique TCRs from HLA-typed donors. Clustering assigned about 76% of the approximately 400 genotyped donors to the Caucasian-associated ancestry cluster. Study observations and caveats: A later analysis associated some 16,000 TCR beta sequences with HLA alleles at a 0.05 false discovery rate.

On this clone itself: No antigen is known for it.

In germline, CDR1 is GTSNPN, CDR2 SVGIG (reference sequence). Between the trimmed V and J ends, which lost 4 bases and 4 bases, there was a span of 10 bases. This CDR3 spans 12 amino acids. It was with 60 Vbeta and 13 Jbeta primers that the PCR ran. Original handling: In a later analysis, of some 80 million unique beta chains, about 12 million appeared in at least two donors. The assay was immunoSEQ multiplex PCR, and TCRdb's table has in-frame clones only and misses some. Clonal size and the V and J genes are those of that table, whereas D and trimming came from the DNA. Found here are about 200,000 clones, about 72% of them singletons; the top ten hold 3.8%.

The chain employs TRBV30 and TRBJ1-1; TRBD1 is a possible D gene (6 bases). Sequencing was done on a sample of PBMCs. This clonotype was sampled from a male donor in good health and CMV-seronegative. The CDR3 loop is CAWTVGGTEAFF. The CDR3 nucleotides read TGTGCCTGGACGGTAGGGGGCACTGAAGCTTTCTTT.